The 31 T cell receptor beta chains presented below share a single source sample, sequenced in a study of shared clonotypes between healthy human individuals. The assay was immunoSEQ multiplex PCR, and TCRdb's table has in-frame clones only and misses some. The repertoire holds some 500,000 clones, with 65% to 80% as singletons. The sample consisted of PBMCs. These receptors all come from a woman aged 40 to 50 in good health. Some clones in this sample may be carry-over from other donors' samples.

The sample holds a few counts of this clone. The chain joins TRBV10-3 to TRBJ2-1; TRBD2 aligns across 8 bases. V was clipped by 10 bases and J by 2 bases; unmatched bases: 7. The CDR3 loop spans 14 amino acids. Germline V CDR1 and CDR2: ENHRY, SYGVKD. In DNA form, the CDR3 reads TGTGCCACCAGCCAGACTAGCGCCTACAATGAGCAGTTCTTC. Amino acids: CATSQTSAYNEQFF.

This chain joins TRBV19 and TRBJ2-6; 7 nucleotides line up with TRBD2. J was trimmed by 12 bases and V by 9 bases; bases with no gene match: 8. The CDR3 has 12 amino acids. Germline V gene lookup returns CDR1 LNHDA and CDR2 SQIVND (reference sequence). CDR3 DNA: TGTGCCAGCTGGGGGGGTCGCGGCGTCCTGACTTTC. Translated, it gives CASWGGRGVLTF.

The chain is built from TRBV5-1 and TRBJ1-4; D call uncertain. The CDR3 covers 15 residues. V was clipped by 1 base and J by 0 bases, with 7 bases between them. Looked up from germline, CDR1 is SGHRS and CDR2 is YFSETQ. CDR3 nucleotides: TGCGCCAGCAGCTTGAGCGTTGCAACTAATGAAAAACTGTTTTTT. Translation: CASSLSVATNEKLFF. The variable domain in full, completed from reference TRBV5-1 and TRBJ1-4, reads KAGVTQTPRYLIKTRGQQVTLSCSPISGHRSVSWYQQTPGQGLQFLFEYFSETQRNKGNFPGRFSGRQFSNSRSEMNVSTLELGDSALYLCASSLSVATNEKLFFGSGTQLSVL.

The J gene is TRBJ2-5, the V gene TRBV30, with TRBD1 identical over 7 bases. With the DNA end fitting TRBJ2-7 better, the J assignment may be wrong. The germline V gene has CDR1 GTSNPN and CDR2 SVGIG (reference sequence). The CDR3 is 15 amino acids. In DNA, the CDR3 is TGTGCCTGGACCAATAAACAGGGGTCCTCCTACGAGCAGTACTTC. Translated, it gives CAWTNKQGSSYEQYF.

The chain uses TRBV15 and TRBJ2-7; 12 positions agree with TRBD2. Germline V lookup: CDR1 LNHNV, CDR2 YYDKDF (reference sequence). V was pared by 0 bases and J by 4 bases, with 4 bases of the junction left unmatched. The CDR3 consists of 16 residues. CDR3 amino acids: CATSRDLTSGSYEQYF. CDR3 nucleotides: TGTGCCACCAGCAGAGATCTGACTAGCGGGAGTTACGAGCAGTACTTC. Complete variable domain (other parts from reference TRBV15 and TRBJ2-7): DAMVIQNPRYQVTQFGKPVTLSCSQTLNHNVMYWYQQKSSQAPKLLFHYYDKDFNNEADTPDNFQSRRPNTSFCFLDIRSPGLGDTAMYLCATSRDLTSGSYEQYFGPGTRLTVT.

The J gene is TRBJ2-5, the V gene TRBV30; TRBD2 agrees at 7 bases. The CDR3 has 14 residues. V lost 2 bases, J lost 5 bases, and 8 bases stayed unmatched. Germline V lookup: CDR1 GTSNPN, CDR2 SVGIG (reference sequence). The CDR3 loop reads CAWSFGLEGETQYF. The CDR3 DNA is TGTGCCTGGAGTTTCGGACTAGAGGGGGAGACCCAGTACTTC.

The CDR3 region has the DNA TGTGCTAGTGGTTTATCAGGAAGCGGGAGGAATGAGCAGTTCTTC. Amino acid sequence: CASGLSGSGRNEQFF. The chain has TRBV12-5 and TRBJ2-1; the match to TRBD2 covers 9 bases. The germline V gene encodes CDR1 LGHNT and CDR2 FRNRAP. The ends lost 3 bases at V and 7 bases at J; junction bases unmatched: 7. The CDR3 is 15 amino acids.

The J gene is TRBJ2-3, the V gene TRBV27; D gene uncertain. Germline CDR1 and CDR2: MNHEY and SMNVEV (reference sequence). Trimming stripped 0 bases from V and 6 bases from J, with 16 bases between. The CDR3 has 16 residues. The CDR3 DNA reads as TGTGCCAGCAGTTTATCGGGTCGCCTAGAGCTTGATACGCAGTATTTT. The encoded protein is CASSLSGRLELDTQYF.

V usage is TRBV19 and J usage is TRBJ2-1, with D unclear. Trimming took off 4 bases at V and 6 bases at J, with 10 bases between the two ends. CDR3 length: 13 residues. Per germline, CDR1 LNHDA and CDR2 SQIVND (reference sequence). CDR3 residues: CASSTGWINEQFF. Written as DNA, the CDR3 is TGTGCCAGTAGTACCGGTTGGATCAATGAGCAGTTCTTC.

This clone was observed a few times. The V call is TRBV11-2, the J call TRBJ1-1, with no clear D. V shed 2 bases and J shed 2 bases, with 9 bases lying between them. The CDR3 runs 14 residues. Germline V gives CDR1 SGHAT, CDR2 FQNNGV. In nucleotides, the CDR3 is TGTGCCAGCAGCTTATCAGACGGAAACACTGAAGCTTTCTTT. This gives the protein CASSLSDGNTEAFF.

The chain couples TRBV27 to TRBJ1-2, with D possibly being TRBD1 (5 bases). The germline V gene has CDR1 MNHEY and CDR2 SMNVEV (reference sequence). Deletions cut 5 bases from V and 5 bases from J, with 15 bases between. The CDR3 spans 14 residues. The CDR3: CASSPMGGAYGYTF. The CDR3 coding sequence is TGTGCCAGCAGTCCTATGGGAGGGGCGTATGGCTACACCTTC.

The rearrangement joins TRBV11-2 to TRBJ2-7; 10 nucleotides match TRBD1. V gave up 5 bases and J gave up 3 bases; unmatched junction bases: 16. CDR1 is SGHAT and CDR2 is FQNNGV in the germline V gene. The CDR3 runs 18 residues. CDR3 DNA sequence: TGTGCCAGCAGCCCTATTAGGGGGACAGGGGCGGCAGTCTACGAGCAGTACTTC. This encodes CASSPIRGTGAAVYEQYF.

The J gene is TRBJ2-1, the V gene TRBV5-6; 7 nucleotides line up with TRBD2. Trimming took 2 bases from V and 3 from J; bases not matched to a gene: 2. CDR1 is SGHDT, CDR2 YYEEEE, per germline. The CDR3 runs 14 residues. The chain's CDR3 is CASSLGTIYNEQFF. DNA for the CDR3: TGTGCCAGCAGCTTAGGGACTATCTACAATGAGCAGTTCTTC.

This chain uses TRBV28 with TRBJ1-5; 11 positions match TRBD1. CDR3 length: 19 amino acids. V shed 5 bases and J 4 bases; nucleotides not matched to a gene: 16. Germline values: CDR1 MDHEN, CDR2 SYDVKM. The CDR3 loop is CASSPRTGGAGRWNQPQHF. CDR3 bases: TGTGCCAGCAGTCCCCGGACAGGGGGCGCCGGAAGGTGGAATCAGCCCCAGCATTTT.

This clone was observed a handful of times. The V and J genes are TRBV27 and TRBJ2-1, with TRBD2 matching 13 bases. CDR1 is MNHEY and CDR2 is SMNVEV in the germline V gene (reference sequence). V trimming: 4 bases; J trimming: 4 bases; junction bases outside the gene matches: 4. This CDR3 has 16 residues. The CDR3 DNA sequence: TGTGCCAGCAGTTCTCTGACTAGCGGGAGGTACAATGAGCAGTTCTTC. It is translated as CASSSLTSGRYNEQFF.

The CDR3 DNA sequence: TGTGCCAGCGGGCCTACGGTTAGCTCCTACAATGAGCAGTTCTTC. This translates into CASGPTVSSYNEQFF. The chain recombines TRBV7-2 with TRBJ2-1; no definite D call. The CDR3 has 15 residues. Germline V gives CDR1 SGHTA, CDR2 FQGNSA. V gave up 8 bases and J gave up 0 bases, with 14 bases separating them.

The rearrangement uses TRBV7-9 and TRBJ2-1; D is perhaps TRBD2 (5 bases). V lost 5 bases and J lost 0, with 23 bases in between. The CDR3 runs to 19 residues. The germline CDR1 and CDR2 sequences are SEHNR and FQNEAQ (reference sequence). CDR3 loop: CASSLRRGGQSSSYNEQFF. In DNA form, the CDR3 reads TGTGCCAGCAGCCTTAGGCGTGGAGGTCAGTCCAGCTCCTACAATGAGCAGTTCTTC. Based on the CDR3 plus reference TRBV7-9 and TRBJ2-1, the full variable domain is DTGVSQNPRHKITKRGQNVTFRCDPISEHNRLYWYRQTLGQGPEFLTYFQNEAQLEKSRLLSDRFSAERPKGSFSTLEIQRTEQGDSAMYLCASSLRRGGQSSSYNEQFFGPGTRLTVL.

This CDR3 is CASTQRGQGPASTDTQYF. As DNA, the CDR3 is TGTGCCAGCACCCAAAGGGGACAGGGTCCAGCTAGCACAGATACGCAGTATTTT. The chain recombines TRBV21-1 with TRBJ2-3; the table assigns TRBD1, which was not confirmed against the DNA. TRBV21-1 is a pseudogene locus. The CDR3 is 18 amino acids.

J is TRBJ2-2 and V is TRBV9; D not certain. The CDR3 length is 12 residues. The germline V gene has CDR1 SGDLS and CDR2 YYNGEE. V lost 3 bases, J lost 6 bases, and 6 bases lay in between. CDR3 in DNA: TGTGCCAGCAGCGCTAAATCCGGGGAGCTGTTTTTT. Translation: CASSAKSGELFF.

This chain links TRBV28 with TRBJ2-1; D ambiguous. V gave up 6 bases and J gave up 8 bases, with 11 bases separating them. Germline V lookup: CDR1 MDHEN, CDR2 SYDVKM. The CDR3 loop spans 12 amino acids. CDR3 sequence reads: CASSPQKDEQFF. The CDR3 region has the DNA TGTGCCAGCAGCCCCCAGAAGGATGAGCAGTTCTTC.

This chain connects TRBV29-1 to TRBJ2-5, with D perhaps given as TRBD1 or TRBD2 (5 bases each). The end of the DNA is better explained by TRBJ2-7, so the J call may be wrong. The CDR3 length is 15 residues. Germline assignment: CDR1 SQVTM and CDR2 ANQGSEA. The chain's CDR3 is CSFSPGTLSSYEQYF. CDR3 sequence (DNA): TGCAGCTTTTCCCCCGGGACGCTTAGCTCCTACGAGCAGTACTTC.

This clone has only a few counts. This chain uses TRBV10-2 with TRBJ1-1, with a weak D call TRBD1 (5 bases). The CDR3 consists of 12 residues. Trimming removed 5 bases at V and 1 base at J, with 5 bases between. Germline V gene data show CDR1 as WSHSY and CDR2 as SAAADI. CDR3 in amino acids: CASSTGNTEAFF. As DNA, the CDR3 is TGCGCCAGCAGTACAGGGAACACTGAAGCTTTCTTT.

This clone was seen a few times. CDR3 sequence: CATRTSGSHTQYF. CDR3 bases: TGTGCCACCCGGACTAGCGGGAGCCATACGCAGTATTTT. This sequence joins TRBV19 and TRBJ2-3; 13 bases map to TRBD2. The CDR3 is made up of 13 amino acids. From germline, CDR1 is LNHDA and CDR2 SQIVND (reference sequence). Unmatched junction bases numbered 5, after V lost 10 bases and J lost 7 bases. The full variable domain, rest sourced from reference TRBV19 and TRBJ2-3, is DGGITQSPKYLFRKEGQNVTLSCEQNLNHDAMYWYRQDPGQGLRLIYYSQIVNDFQKGDIAEGYSVSREKKESFPLTVTSAQKNPTAFYLCATRTSGSHTQYFGPGTRLTVL.

The V and J genes are TRBV28 and TRBJ2-7; D is uncertain. The CDR3 has 14 amino acids. Trimming shortened V by 3 bases and J by 6 bases, and 15 bases separated the two germline ends. Germline loops: CDR1 MDHEN, CDR2 SYDVKM. CDR3: CASSFGPSVVEQYF. The DNA for the CDR3 is TGTGCCAGCAGTTTTGGACCCTCTGTGGTCGAGCAGTACTTC.

The chain uses TRBV28 and TRBJ2-5, with 7 positions matching TRBD1. Germline V CDR1 and CDR2: MDHEN, SYDVKM. This CDR3 contains 13 residues. J lost 5 bases, V lost 6 bases, and 6 bases had no gene match. The CDR3 DNA sequence: TGTGCCAGCAGCTCGGGACAGACGGAGACCCAGTACTTC. Translating it yields CASSSGQTETQYF.

The rearrangement links TRBV7-6 to TRBJ2-7; 12 positions agree with TRBD2. From germline, CDR1 is SGHVS and CDR2 FNYEAQ. V was clipped by 5 bases and J by 2 bases; unmatched bases: 4. This CDR3 spans 15 amino acids. Here the CDR3 DNA reads TGTGCCAGCAGCCGCGGACTAGCGGGGACCTACGAGCAGTACTTC. It translates to CASSRGLAGTYEQYF.

The gene calls are TRBV4-1 and TRBJ2-7; D is possibly TRBD1 (5 bases). V lost 1 base to trimming and J lost 0 bases, with 22 bases between them. Germline assignment: CDR1 MGHRA and CDR2 YSYEKL. The CDR3 runs to 19 residues. In DNA form, the CDR3 reads TGCGCCAGCAGCCAAGGGGCCCGACTTGGGGCCGCTTACTCCTACGAGCAGTACTTC. Translation gives CASSQGARLGAAYSYEQYF.

This chain uses TRBV14 with TRBJ2-7; no clear D gene. Germline loops: CDR1 SGHDN, CDR2 FVKESK. V lost 4 bases to trimming and J lost 6 bases, with 16 bases between them. This CDR3 region has 14 residues. CDR3 DNA sequence: TGTGCCAGCAGCCCCGGGCTATACGAGGCCGAGCAGTACTTC. Translating it yields CASSPGLYEAEQYF.

The chain combines TRBV28 with TRBJ2-5; 13 bases map to TRBD2. The V segment lost 6 bases and the J segment 4 bases; nucleotides outside the gene matches: 14. The CDR3 consists of 18 residues. Germline values: CDR1 MDHEN, CDR2 SYDVKM. For the CDR3, the DNA is TGTGCCAGCAGCTGGGGTTCCCTACTAGCGGGAGGGAGAGAGACCCAGTACTTC. It specifies CASSWGSLLAGGRETQYF. The full variable domain, completed using reference TRBV28 and TRBJ2-5, is DVKVTQSSRYLVKRTGEKVFLECVQDMDHENMFWYRQDPGLGLRLIYFSYDVKMKEKGDIPEGYSVSREKKERFSLILESASTNQTSMYLCASSWGSLLAGGRETQYFGPGTRLLVL.

The chain carries TRBV28 and TRBJ2-1; 8 bases line up with TRBD2. J gave up 12 bases and V 2 bases, and 12 bases lay outside the gene matches. This CDR3 has 15 residues. Germline CDR1 is MDHEN and CDR2 is SYDVKM. The CDR3 DNA reads as TGTGCCAGCAGTTTACCCGGGACTAGGGCGCCTTCGCAGTTCTTC. Translated, it gives CASSLPGTRAPSQFF.

This rearrangement joins TRBV2 to TRBJ2-3, with 10 bases aligning to TRBD2. The germline gives CDR1 SNHLY, CDR2 FYNNEI. The CDR3 has 15 amino acids. Trimming cost V 6 bases and J 5 bases; bases outside gene matches: 8. The CDR3 DNA reads as TGTGCCAGCAGGAAGCGGGAGGGCCTAGGAGATACGCAGTATTTT. It encodes CASRKREGLGDTQYF.